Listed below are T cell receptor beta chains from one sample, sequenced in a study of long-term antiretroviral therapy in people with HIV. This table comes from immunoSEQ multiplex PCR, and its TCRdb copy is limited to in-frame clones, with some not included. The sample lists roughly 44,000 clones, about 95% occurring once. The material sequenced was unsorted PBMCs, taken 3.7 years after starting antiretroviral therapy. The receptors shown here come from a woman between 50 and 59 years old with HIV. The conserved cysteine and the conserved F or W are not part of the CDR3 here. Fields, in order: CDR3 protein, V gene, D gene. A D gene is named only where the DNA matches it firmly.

CDR3: ASSLVQSRSPLH
V: TRBV5-6
D: .

CDR3: ASSIQTGTTEAF
V: TRBV19
D: .

CDR3: ASSLRGRSTDTQY
V: TRBV7-8
D: .

CDR3: ASSYAVGAYGYT
V: TRBV6-5
D: .

CDR3: ASSKRTGEGGELF
V: TRBV19
D: TRBD1

CDR3: AWSAHTGTNQPQH
V: TRBV30
D: .

CDR3: ASKGRREQY
V: TRBV6-5
D: .

CDR3: ASSSFQGAPDYT
V: TRBV5-4
D: TRBD1

CDR3: ASSQGGTLVGNEQF
V: TRBV5-4
D: TRBD2

CDR3: ASSFSGQKYNEQF
V: TRBV27
D: TRBD1

CDR3: ATSNIGTNQPQH
V: TRBV15
D: .

CDR3: ASSATGSSNEKLF
V: TRBV7-9
D: .

CDR3: ASSAQWGSYEQY
V: TRBV6-4
D: .

CDR3: ASSPGLEETQY
V: TRBV7-3
D: .

CDR3: ASSTRTEYNQPQH
V: TRBV6-5
D: .

CDR3: ASRSRGQTEKLF
V: TRBV5-1
D: TRBD1

CDR3: ASTGRTDSGANVLT
V: TRBV9
D: .

CDR3: ASSQAVGGETQY
V: TRBV14
D: .

CDR3: SVEAYDRANEKLF
V: TRBV29-1
D: TRBD1

CDR3: ASSLRTGVAETQY
V: TRBV5-4
D: TRBD1

CDR3: ASSVVGAGEQY
V: TRBV9
D: .

CDR3: ASSFGAGEAYEQY
V: TRBV5-4
D: TRBD2